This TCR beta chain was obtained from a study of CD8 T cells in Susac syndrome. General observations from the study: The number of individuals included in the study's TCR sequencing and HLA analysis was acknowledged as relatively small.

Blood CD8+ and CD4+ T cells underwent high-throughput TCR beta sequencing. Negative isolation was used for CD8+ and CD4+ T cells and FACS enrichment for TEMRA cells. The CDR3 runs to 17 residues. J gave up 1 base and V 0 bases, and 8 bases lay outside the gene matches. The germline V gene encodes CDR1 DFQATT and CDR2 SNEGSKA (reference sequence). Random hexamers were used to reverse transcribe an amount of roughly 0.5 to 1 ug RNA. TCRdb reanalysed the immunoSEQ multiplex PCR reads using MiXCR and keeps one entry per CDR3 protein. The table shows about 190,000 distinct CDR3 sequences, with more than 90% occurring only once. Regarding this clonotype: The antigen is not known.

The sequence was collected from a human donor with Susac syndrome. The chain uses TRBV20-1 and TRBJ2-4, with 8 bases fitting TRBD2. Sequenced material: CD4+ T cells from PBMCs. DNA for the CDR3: TGCAGTGCTAGAGAGGCGGGACTAGTCTTGGCCAAAAACATTCAGTACTTC. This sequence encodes CSAREAGLVLAKNIQYF.